The 32 T cell receptor beta chains below come from one sample, sequenced in a study of blood T cells in healthy people across ages. Using a J-beta primer mix together with a sample-barcoded 5' primer, a second PCR was run for about 7 to 12 cycles. Using its own MiXCR run on the 5' RACE reads, TCRdb lists one record per CDR3 protein. Of about 1.6 million distinct CDR3 sequences in the sample, about 32% were seen once. Sequencing was performed on blood. The receptors were gathered from a woman under 40 in good health.

V gene TRBV12-3 or TRBV12-4 combines with J gene TRBJ2-3, with 12 bases that match TRBD2. Trimming removed 6 bases from V and 3 bases from J; junction bases left unmatched: 10. The CDR3 contains 17 residues. CDR3: CASSRGLLAGGTDTQYF. DNA for the CDR3: TGTGCCAGCAGCCGGGGGCTCCTAGCGGGAGGGACAGATACGCAGTATTTT.

The chain uses TRBV5-1 and TRBJ1-2; 7 bases are a match to TRBD1. Germline values: CDR1 SGHRS, CDR2 YFSETQ. There are 14 residues in the CDR3. V was pared by 4 bases and J by 6 bases, with 9 bases of the junction left unmatched. CDR3 nucleotides: TGCGCCAGCAGCACCGCCGGGACAGCTCATGGCTACACCTTC. This sequence encodes CASSTAGTAHGYTF. The full variable domain, in which reference TRBV5-1 and TRBJ1-2 provide the parts outside the CDR3, is KAGVTQTPRYLIKTRGQQVTLSCSPISGHRSVSWYQQTPGQGLQFLFEYFSETQRNKGNFPGRFSGRQFSNSRSEMNVSTLELGDSALYLCASSTAGTAHGYTFGSGTRLTVV.

The gene calls are TRBV20-1 and TRBJ1-3; TRBD1 might be the D (5 bases). V was trimmed by 6 bases and J by 4 bases, leaving 10 bases between them. This CDR3 spans 12 amino acids. CDR1 is DFQATT, CDR2 SNEGSKA, per germline (reference sequence). The CDR3 sequence: CSAPTDGNTIYF. The CDR3 coding sequence is TGCAGTGCCCCGACAGACGGAAACACCATATATTTT.

V is TRBV10-3 and J is TRBJ1-5, with 7 bases aligning to TRBD1. This CDR3 is built from 13 residues. With 10 bases clipped from V and 3 bases from J, the junction kept 6 bases outside the gene matches. Germline lookup yields CDR1 ENHRY and CDR2 SYGVKD. The CDR3 coding sequence is TGTGCCAGCAACAGGGGATTCAATCAGCCCCAGCATTTT. Translation gives CASNRGFNQPQHF.

The table lists this clonotype with many counts. This CDR3 is CSLNLAGGGYNEQFF. CDR3 nucleotides: TGCAGCCTAAATCTGGCGGGAGGGGGGTACAATGAGCAGTTCTTC. V usage is TRBV29-1 and J usage is TRBJ2-1, with 9 bases matching TRBD2. The CDR3 length is 15 residues. V lost 8 bases to trimming and J lost 4 bases; unmatched junction nucleotides: 12. Germline CDR1 and CDR2: SQVTM and ANQGSEA.

The J gene is TRBJ1-6, the V gene TRBV4-1, with D possibly TRBD1 on 5 matching bases. Germline V gene sequence: CDR1 MGHRA, CDR2 YSYEKL. Deletions cut 3 bases from V and 7 bases from J, with 13 bases between. The CDR3 is 15 amino acids. This CDR3 is CASSQSRAGNSPLHF. CDR3 nucleotides: TGCGCCAGCAGCCAGAGCAGGGCTGGGAATTCACCCCTCCACTTT.

The gene calls are TRBV13 and TRBJ2-1; the match to TRBD1 covers 8 bases. There are 15 residues in the CDR3. Germline-derived CDR1 and CDR2 are PRHDT and FYEKMQ (reference sequence). V dropped 4 bases and J dropped 5; count of bases not matched to a gene: 7. The CDR3 region has the DNA TGTGCCAGCAGCTCTAGTGGGACAGGAGACAATGAGCAGTTCTTC. Protein product: CASSSSGTGDNEQFF.

This clonotype was seen a few times. The chain uses TRBV4-1 and TRBJ1-5; D gene uncertain. With 0 bases removed from V and 6 bases from J, the gap between germline ends came to 12 bases. There are 15 residues in the CDR3. Germline V gives CDR1 MGHRA, CDR2 YSYEKL. The CDR3: CASSQESAVSQPQHF. The CDR3 DNA reads as TGCGCCAGCAGCCAAGAATCGGCCGTAAGTCAGCCCCAGCATTTT.

This chain connects TRBV12-3 or TRBV12-4 to TRBJ2-1, with D possibly being TRBD1 or TRBD2 (7 bases each). V shed 4 bases and J shed 4 bases, with 11 bases lying between them. There are 14 residues in the CDR3. This CDR3 reads CASSWGGQYNEQFF. In DNA form, the CDR3 reads TGTGCCAGCAGTTGGGGGGGACAGTACAATGAGCAGTTCTTC.

CDR3 sequence (DNA): TGCGCCAGCAGCTCAGGGGTTTGGTCCTACAATGAGCAGTTCTTC. It translates to CASSSGVWSYNEQFF. The chain couples TRBV5-1 to TRBJ2-1; D might be TRBD1 (6 bases). CDR1 SGHRS and CDR2 YFSETQ come from the germline V gene. The CDR3 is made up of 15 amino acids. V dropped 3 bases and J dropped 1 base, with 11 bases sitting between them.

The table lists this clonotype with a few counts. The chain couples TRBV7-3 to TRBJ2-1, with 7 bases matching TRBD2. The ends lost 4 bases at V and 5 bases at J; junction bases unmatched: 8. From germline, CDR1 is SGHTA and CDR2 FQGTGA. The CDR3 loop spans 15 amino acids. For the CDR3, the DNA is TGTGCCAGCAGCTACTCCGGGGGGAGCCACAATGAGCAGTTCTTC. The encoded protein is CASSYSGGSHNEQFF.

The rearrangement joins TRBV20-1 to TRBJ2-6; D gene ambiguous. Germline CDR1 DFQATT, CDR2 SNEGSKA (reference sequence). Trimming cost V 2 bases and J 2 bases, with 7 bases left between them. This CDR3 region has 14 residues. This chain's CDR3 is CSARRLPGANVLTF. CDR3 nucleotides: TGCAGTGCTAGACGTCTTCCTGGGGCCAACGTCCTGACTTTC.

This CDR3 is CASSQEYMAYEQYF. CDR3 DNA sequence: TGCGCCAGCAGCCAAGAATACATGGCCTACGAGCAGTACTTC. This chain uses TRBV4-1 with TRBJ2-7; no clear D. CDR1 and CDR2 (germline): MGHRA, YSYEKL. The length of the CDR3 is 14 residues. V lost 0 bases and J lost 2, with 8 bases in between.

V and J are TRBV5-1 and TRBJ2-5; 7 positions agree with TRBD2. The CDR3 loop spans 16 amino acids. The trim removed 4 bases at V and 5 bases at J, leaving 14 bases unmatched. Germline CDR1 is SGHRS and CDR2 is YFSETQ. CDR3 nucleotide sequence: TGCGCCAGCAGCCACAGACCGGGCGGGGGTGATGAGACCCAGTACTTC. Encoded protein: CASSHRPGGGDETQYF.

The chain couples TRBV20-1 to TRBJ2-3; D is perhaps TRBD1 (6 bases). This CDR3 is built from 18 residues. CDR1 and CDR2 from the germline V gene are DFQATT and SNEGSKA (reference sequence). V was cut by 8 bases and J by 2 bases, with 29 bases left in between. The CDR3 DNA sequence: TGCAGTACCACTATAAGACAGGTTCTTGTGTCGGACACAGATACGCAGTATTTT. This sequence encodes CSTTIRQVLVSDTDTQYF.

The chain links TRBV4-1 to TRBJ1-1; D ambiguous. This CDR3 spans 15 amino acids. The V gene's germline CDR1 is MGHRA and CDR2 YSYEKL. V was shortened by 3 bases and J by 1 base, with 12 bases between the two germline ends. CDR3 in DNA: TGCGCCAGCAGCCAGGTATTCAGGAGGAACACTGAAGCTTTCTTT. This sequence encodes CASSQVFRRNTEAFF.

The chain has TRBV20-1 and TRBJ2-1, with 10 bases lining up with TRBD2. CDR1 is DFQATT, CDR2 SNEGSKA, per germline (reference sequence). This CDR3 has 17 residues. The V and J ends lost 2 bases and 1 base, in that order; junction bases with no gene match: 8. CDR3 protein: CSARLGSGGVSYNEQFF. The CDR3 DNA reads TGCAGTGCTAGATTAGGGAGCGGGGGGGTTTCCTACAATGAGCAGTTCTTC.

This clonotype was seen repeatedly, ten times or more. This chain links TRBV27 with TRBJ2-1; 9 positions agree with TRBD2. The V and J ends lost 6 bases and 2 bases, in that order; junction bases with no gene match: 2. The CDR3 length is 14 residues. Per the germline V gene, CDR1 is MNHEY and CDR2 is SMNVEV (reference sequence). DNA of the CDR3: TGTGCCAGCAGCTTAGCGGGAGCCTACAATGAGCAGTTCTTC. It encodes CASSLAGAYNEQFF.

This clonotype showed up just a few times. V and J are TRBV6-5 and TRBJ2-1, with TRBD2 matching 7 bases. Germline lookup yields CDR1 MNHEY and CDR2 SVGAGI. V trimming: 0 bases; J trimming: 2 bases; junction bases outside the gene matches: 4. The CDR3 loop spans 16 amino acids. The CDR3 DNA follows: TGTGCCAGCAGTTACTCTTTAGCGGGCCCCTACAATGAGCAGTTCTTC. Residues: CASSYSLAGPYNEQFF.

This sequence joins TRBV27 and TRBJ2-4; TRBD2 agrees at 10 bases. The CDR3 is made up of 14 amino acids. Germline V gives CDR1 MNHEY, CDR2 SMNVEV (reference sequence). V dropped 6 bases and J dropped 8; count of bases not matched to a gene: 7. CDR3 nucleotides: TGTGCCAGCAGGTCCGTCCTAGCGGGGGACATTCAGTACTTC. Amino acids: CASRSVLAGDIQYF.

The chain couples TRBV27 to TRBJ2-5; possible D gene TRBD1, 5 bases. Germline CDR1 reads MNHEY; CDR2 reads SMNVEV (reference sequence). V dropped 11 bases and J dropped 1 base, with 11 bases sitting between them. The CDR3 is 12 amino acids. CDR3 in amino acids: CACRGAQETQYF. DNA of the CDR3: TGTGCCTGCCGTGGGGCCCAAGAGACCCAGTACTTC.

This clonotype was seen only a few times. This chain links TRBV5-4 with TRBJ1-2; D possibly corresponds to TRBD1 (5 bases). The CDR3 has 15 residues. V shed 0 bases and J shed 4 bases, with 13 bases lying between them. The germline V gene encodes CDR1 SGHNT and CDR2 YYREEE (reference sequence). The CDR3: CASSLALQGSYGYTF. DNA for the CDR3: TGTGCCAGCAGCTTGGCCCTTCAGGGCAGCTATGGCTACACCTTC.

The chain joins TRBV5-6 to TRBJ1-1, with D perhaps TRBD1 (5 bases). V lost 1 base, J lost 1 base, and 11 bases lay in between. The length of the CDR3 is 15 residues. CDR1 and CDR2 (germline): SGHDT, YYEEEE. CDR3: CASSLRGVGNTEAFF. The CDR3, as DNA: TGTGCCAGCAGCTTGCGGGGGGTAGGGAACACTGAAGCTTTCTTT.

This chain connects TRBV12-3 or TRBV12-4 to TRBJ1-5, with a possible D match to TRBD1 (6 bases). With 8 bases removed from V and 2 bases from J, the gap between germline ends came to 19 bases. The CDR3 extends over 16 amino acids. CDR3 in amino acids: CASSMGGDIGNQPQHF. CDR3 DNA: TGTGCCAGCTCGATGGGGGGGGACATAGGCAATCAGCCCCAGCATTTT.

The chain has TRBV6-1 and TRBJ1-2, with D possibly being TRBD1 (6 bases). Trimming pared 8 bases from V and 4 bases from J, leaving 14 bases between. Germline CDR1 is MNHNS and CDR2 is SASEGT. The CDR3 runs 13 residues. CDR3 in DNA: TGTGCCAGCGGACAGATGAGATCCTATGGCTACACCTTC. Translating gives CASGQMRSYGYTF.

V is TRBV7-2 and J is TRBJ1-4; the D gene is possibly TRBD1 (5 bases). V dropped 4 bases and J dropped 4 bases, with 13 bases sitting between them. Per the germline V gene, CDR1 is SGHTA and CDR2 is FQGNSA. This CDR3 spans 15 amino acids. CDR3 sequence reads: CASSSRRGDNEKLFF. The CDR3 DNA is TGTGCCAGCAGCTCCCGTCGGGGGGATAATGAAAAACTGTTTTTT.

V gene TRBV7-2 combines with J gene TRBJ1-4; D not resolved. V lost 3 bases, J lost 8 bases, and 13 bases lay in between. This CDR3 has 14 residues. Germline V gene lookup returns CDR1 SGHTA and CDR2 FQGNSA. The CDR3 here is CASSLRDAKEKLFF. The DNA for the CDR3 is TGTGCCAGCAGCTTGCGGGATGCGAAGGAAAAACTGTTTTTT. Drawing the rest from reference TRBV7-2 and TRBJ1-4, the complete variable domain is GAGVSQSPSNKVTEKGKDVELRCDPISGHTALYWYRQSLGQGLEFLIYFQGNSAPDKSGLPSDRFSAERTGGSVSTLTIQRTQQEDSAVYLCASSLRDAKEKLFFGSGTQLSVL.

This clonotype was seen a few times. The genes are TRBV5-1 and TRBJ1-4; D ambiguous. In germline, CDR1 is SGHRS, CDR2 YFSETQ. The V end lost 4 bases, the J end lost 5 bases, and 12 bases lay between the germline ends. The CDR3 is 14 residues long. The CDR3 nucleotides read TGCGCCAGCAGCCCGGGCGGACGGAATGAAAAACTGTTTTTT. As protein: CASSPGGRNEKLFF.

This sequence joins TRBV25-1 and TRBJ2-5, with D tentatively TRBD1 or TRBD2 (6 bases each). Near its end, the DNA agrees better with TRBJ2-7, so the J call may be wrong. This CDR3 contains 14 residues. Germline V lookup: CDR1 MGHDK, CDR2 SYGVNS. CDR3 nucleotide sequence: TGTGCCAGCAGGAGGAAGGGGGGACGCGACGAGCAGTACTTC. Its translation is CASRRKGGRDEQYF.

This clonotype was recorded many times. This rearrangement joins TRBV27 to TRBJ2-7; 7 bases match TRBD1. V shed 6 bases and J 1 base; nucleotides not matched to a gene: 3. This CDR3 comprises 13 residues. Germline V gives CDR1 MNHEY, CDR2 SMNVEV (reference sequence). The CDR3 nucleotides are TGTGCCAGCAGAAGACAGGGTTCCTACGAGCAGTACTTC. This encodes CASRRQGSYEQYF.

This clonotype showed up just a few times. V gene TRBV2 combines with J gene TRBJ2-5; D unclear. The CDR3 length is 15 residues. Germline loops: CDR1 SNHLY, CDR2 FYNNEI. V was pared by 2 bases and J by 5 bases, with 15 bases between. The CDR3 region is CASSETADLWETQYF. CDR3 coding DNA: TGTGCCAGCAGTGAAACGGCGGACCTGTGGGAGACCCAGTACTTC.

This clonotype was counted a few times. The rearrangement uses TRBV5-1 and TRBJ2-3; D tentatively fits TRBD1 or TRBD2 (6 bases each). Germline V gene data show CDR1 as SGHRS and CDR2 as YFSETQ. V lost 0 bases and J 4 bases, leaving 12 bases between the germline ends. The CDR3 length is 15 residues. Here the CDR3 reads CASSLEGGRSDTQYF. In DNA form, the CDR3 reads TGCGCCAGCAGCTTGGAGGGGGGAAGGTCAGATACGCAGTATTTT.